This T cell receptor beta chain appears in the sequencing data of a study of blood T cell repertoires in COVID-19. Across the study: T cells, B-cell-depleted T cells, or PBMCs provided the cDNA or gDNA that served as material.

This clone was recorded only once. Germline V gives CDR1 SGHNT, CDR2 YYREEE (reference sequence). V was trimmed by 0 bases and J by 2 bases, leaving 11 bases between them. This CDR3 has 15 residues. Only in-frame clones appear in the TCRdb table, and some are missing; sequencing was by immunoSEQ multiplex PCR. Of some 220,000 clones in the sample, more than 65% are singletons; the top ten hold around 2.7%. The TCR comes from a woman aged 25 to 39 who had recovered from COVID-19. The source material was peripheral blood. The chain couples TRBV5-4 to TRBJ1-2; no clear D. In nucleotides, the CDR3 is TGTGCCAGCAGCTTGGGTCAGGCAGAAAACTATGGCTACACCTTC. It yields the protein CASSLGQAENYGYTF.